One and the same sample provided the 16 T cell receptor delta chains below, sequenced in a study of gammadelta T cells in human blood (dated by TCRdb to the early 2020s). The library was prepared using RT-PCR. TCRdb names Illumina MiSeq as the instrument used. Public reads were reanalyzed in TCRdb with CATT, and rows carrying the same DNA were merged afterwards. Present in this sample are 650 to 850 delta-chain clones, 50% to 70% of which were seen just once. The ten largest account for just under 30% of the sample. What was sequenced was Vgamma9Vdelta2 gamma-delta T cells from cord blood. The receptors were sampled from a newborn.

This clone was seen a handful of times. A read error is possible here, since a much larger clone lies one base away. Other nucleotide sequences in the sample specify the same CDR3. V usage is TRDV2 and J usage is TRDJ3; 10 positions agree with TRDD3. This CDR3 is built from 18 residues. The germline CDR1 and CDR2 sequences are GEAIGNYY and EKD. DNA for the CDR3: TGTGCCTGTGACACCGTTGGGGGATACTCCTGGGACACTCGACAGATGTTTTTC. Its protein is CACDTVGGYSWDTRQMFF.

By share, this clone ranks as medium-sized. A much larger clone sits a single nucleotide away, making a read error possible. Distinct nucleotide sequences in the sample also encode this CDR3. This sequence joins TRDV2 and TRDJ1; 10 bases align to TRDD3. Germline CDR1 and CDR2: GEAIGNYY and EKD. This CDR3 region has 18 residues. The DNA of the CDR3 is TGTGCCTGTGATACTGTGGGGGGGATACGCAAGTACACTGATAAACTCATCTTT. This gives the protein CACDTVGGIRKYTDKLIF.

Notes on this clone: A read error is likely here: a far larger clone is one base away. The V and J genes are TRDV2 and TRDJ2; 12 bases align to TRDD3. Germline V gene data show CDR1 as GEAIGNYY and CDR2 as EKD. The CDR3 extends over 16 amino acids. Written as DNA, the CDR3 is TGTGCCTGTGACATACTGGGGGATACTTTGGCAGCACAACTCTTCTTT. Translating gives CACDILGDTLAAQLFF.

About this clone itself: Given a far larger clone just one base away, this is likely a sequencing read error. V gene TRDV2 combines with J gene TRDJ2; TRDD3 matches 12 bases. The trim removed 2 bases at V and 3 bases at J, leaving 3 bases unmatched. The CDR3 is 16 amino acids. Germline V gene lookup returns CDR1 GEAIGNYY and CDR2 EKD. The CDR3 here is CACDILGDTVTAQLFF. CDR3 nucleotides: TGTGCCTGTGACATACTGGGGGATACTGTGACAGCACAACTCTTCTTT.

This clone was seen only a few times. Other nucleotide sequences from this sample produce the same CDR3. This chain links TRDV2 with TRDJ3; 8 nucleotides agree with TRDD3. The V and J ends lost 2 bases and 1 base, in that order; junction bases with no gene match: 3. The CDR3 length is 17 residues. Per germline, CDR1 GEAIGNYY and CDR2 EKD. The CDR3: CACDSLGESWDTRQMFF. For the CDR3, the DNA is TGTGCCTGTGACAGCCTGGGGGAGTCCTGGGACACCCGACAGATGTTTTTC.

To note about this clone: Only one base separates this from a far larger clonotype, so it likely reflects a read error. The genes are TRDV2 and TRDJ3, with 7 bases lining up with TRDD3. J gave up 0 bases and V 3 bases, and 7 bases lay outside the gene matches. This CDR3 contains 18 residues. CDR1 and CDR2 (germline): GEAIGNYY, EKD. The CDR3 loop reads CACDAWGGISWDTRQMFF. The CDR3 coding sequence is TGTGCCTGTGACGCCTGGGGGGGCATCTCCTGGGACACCCGACAGATGTTTTTC.

Concerning this clone: This likely came from a read error, as a far larger clone is one base away. Other DNA sequences in this sample translate to the same CDR3. This chain uses TRDV2 with TRDJ2; TRDD3 agrees at 12 bases. The junction had 3 bases not matched to a gene; V was cut back by 2 bases and J by 3 bases. CDR1 and CDR2 (germline): GEAIGNYY, EKD. The CDR3 length is 16 residues. The CDR3 DNA sequence: TGTGCCTGTGACATACTGGGGGATACTCTGACAGCACAACTCTTCTTT. The encoded protein is CACDILGDTLTAQLFF.

As to this clone: Since a far larger clone is one base different, this is likely a read error. J is TRDJ1 and V is TRDV2, with TRDD3 matching 7 bases. V shed 3 bases and J 2 bases; nucleotides not matched to a gene: 2. The CDR3 runs to 13 residues. Germline CDR1 GEAIGNYY, CDR2 EKD. Here the CDR3 reads CACDAWGTDKLIF. DNA of the CDR3: TGTGCCTGTGACGCCTGGGGGACCGATAAACTCATCTTT.

Regarding this clone: This probably arose from a read error, given a far larger clone one base away. The gene calls are TRDV2 and TRDJ2, with D tentatively TRDD3 (6 bases). The CDR3 sequence is 14 residues long. Germline V lookup: CDR1 GEAIGNYY, CDR2 EKD. In DNA form, the CDR3 reads TGTGCCCGTGACACCTGGGGATTGACAGCACAACTCTTCTTT. Its translation: CARDTWGLTAQLFF.

As concerns this clone: A far larger clone lies a single base away; this is likely a read error. The chain recombines TRDV2 with TRDJ2; 12 positions agree with TRDD3. The CDR3 length is 16 residues. The V gene's germline CDR1 is GEAIGNYY and CDR2 EKD. The CDR3 protein is CACDILGDTLTAKLFF. The CDR3 coding sequence is TGTGCCTGTGACATACTGGGGGATACTTTGACAGCAAAACTCTTCTTT.

This clone was picked up one time. It differs at one base from a far larger clone, so likely a read error. The gene calls are TRDV2 and TRDJ3; 10 nucleotides line up with TRDD3. CDR1 and CDR2 from the germline V gene are GEAIGNYY and EKD. The CDR3 has 20 amino acids. J was trimmed by 0 bases and V by 0 bases; bases with no gene match: 7. The CDR3 DNA is TGTGCCTGTGACACCCAACTGGGGGATTCGAGCTCCTGGGACACCCGACAGATGTTTTTC. It yields the protein CACDTQLGDSSSWDTRQMFF.

J is TRDJ1 and V is TRDV2; a possible D gene is TRDD3 (6 bases). Deletions cut 0 bases from V and 4 bases from J, with 14 bases between. The CDR3 runs 15 residues. Germline V lookup: CDR1 GEAIGNYY, CDR2 EKD. The CDR3: CACDTAGGHNDKLIF. The CDR3 nucleotides are TGTGCCTGTGACACCGCCGGGGGACACAACGATAAACTCATCTTT.

About this clone: A far bigger clonotype differs at one base, so this is likely a read error. The chain is built from TRDV2 and TRDJ1; 13 positions match TRDD3. Germline lookup yields CDR1 GEAIGNYY and CDR2 EKD. The CDR3 length is 16 residues. The CDR3 reads CACDVLGDTYTNKLIF. For the CDR3, the DNA is TGTGCCTGTGACGTACTGGGGGATACGTACACCAATAAACTCATCTTT.

Comments on this clone: A much larger clone differs from this one at a single base, so this may be a read error. The sample contains more than one DNA sequence encoding this CDR3. V is TRDV2 and J is TRDJ3; 9 bases agree with TRDD3. In germline, CDR1 is GEAIGNYY, CDR2 EKD. The CDR3 contains 22 residues. The CDR3, as DNA: TGTGCCTGTGACACCGGGCTGTACTGGGGATACGCCAGCTCCTGGGACACTCGACAGATGTTTTTC. Amino acids: CACDTGLYWGYASSWDTRQMFF.

This clone appeared a few times. A far larger clone is a single base away, which makes a read error likely. Different DNA sequences within this sample yield the same CDR3. The V and J genes are TRDV2 and TRDJ1, with 8 bases matching TRDD3. The junction had 8 bases not matched to a gene; V was cut back by 1 base and J by 5 bases. The germline CDR1 and CDR2 sequences are GEAIGNYY and EKD. The length of the CDR3 is 15 residues. The CDR3 loop reads CACDTRGGSPDKLIF. The CDR3 DNA follows: TGTGCCTGTGACACGCGTGGGGGATCCCCAGATAAACTCATCTTT.

As regards this clone: This sequence is one base from a far larger clone and is likely a read error. This chain uses TRDV2 with TRDJ3; 10 bases fit TRDD3. Germline loops: CDR1 GEAIGNYY, CDR2 EKD. The CDR3 has 18 residues. The CDR3 reads CACDTGGYSPWDTQQMFF. CDR3 nucleotides: TGTGCCTGTGACACTGGGGGATACAGCCCCTGGGACACCCAACAGATGTTTTTC.